The entry that follows covers one TCR beta chain sequence. In this sample, this clonotype turned up once. Its antigen is not yet known. The input lacks base qualities; no much larger clone sits a single base away. A lone read offers only weak evidence. This sample was included in a study of tumor-infiltrating lymphocytes in oesophageal squamous cell carcinoma (dated by TCRdb to the mid-2010s). The CDR3 has 15 amino acids, counting the end cysteine and phenylalanine. Kept here is only the CDR3 DNA, which spans 45 bases and is read in frame from base 1. According to the germline V gene, CDR1 reads SGHTA and CDR2 reads FQGTGA. The receptor library was made with PCR. For sequencing, an Illumina HiSeq 2000 was employed. Clones were called with MiXCR by TCRdb after fastp trimmed the public reads at Q25, and only in-frame beta chains were retained. A single entry per CDR3 protein holds the most common genes and DNA from its merged rows. The sample table holds approximately 20,000 distinct CDR3 sequences, of which roughly 39% were seen once. Of the sample, over 9.5% falls within the top ten clones.

The TCR originated in a male donor with esophageal squamous cell carcinoma. The chain links TRBV7-3 with TRBJ2-3; a tentative D match to TRBD1 spans 8 bases. The DNA end is more similar to TRBJ2-7, so the J call may be wrong. The sequencing input was normal esophageal tissue next to the tumor. The nucleotide sequence reads as follows: TGTGCCAGCAGCTTAACACTGGACAGGGAGGGGGAGCAGTACTTC. It codes for CASSLTLDREGEQYF.